Each of the 24 T cell receptor beta chains below was sequenced from the same sample in a study of cytomegalovirus exposure and HLA in healthy donors. PCR primers comprised 60 Vbeta and 13 Jbeta primers. Profiling relied on immunoSEQ multiplex PCR, and the TCRdb table lists in-frame clones only, not all of them. The sample lists some 190,000 clones; around three quarters were seen once. Sequencing was done on a sample of PBMCs. All receptors derive from a woman younger than 45 in good health and CMV-seronegative.

V gene TRBV19 combines with J gene TRBJ2-7; TRBD1 might be the D (8 bases). This CDR3 spans 14 amino acids. V lost 9 bases to trimming and J lost 4 bases, with 19 bases between them. Germline assignment: CDR1 LNHDA and CDR2 SQIVND (reference sequence). The chain's CDR3 is CARGGAGGSYEQYF. As DNA, the CDR3 is TGTGCCAGAGGGGGGGCAGGGGGCTCGTACGAGCAGTACTTC.

In its sample, this clone was seen a few times. In DNA, the CDR3 is TGTGCCAGCAGCTTGGGGCCGAGACAGGGCTCCTACAATGAGCAGTTCTTC. It specifies CASSLGPRQGSYNEQFF. The chain links TRBV5-6 to TRBJ2-1; TRBD1 matches 7 bases. The V gene end was trimmed by 0 bases and the J gene end by 0 bases; junction bases not matched to a gene: 6. The CDR3 consists of 17 residues. The germline gives CDR1 SGHDT, CDR2 YYEEEE.

The chain has TRBV5-6 and TRBJ1-5, with 7 bases lining up with TRBD1. Germline CDR1 reads SGHDT; CDR2 reads YYEEEE. This CDR3 has 16 amino acids. J lost 2 bases, V lost 3 bases, and 8 bases had no gene match. The CDR3 reads CASSSHGTEGNQPQHF. The CDR3 bases are TGTGCCAGCAGCTCCCACGGGACAGAAGGCAATCAGCCCCAGCATTTT.

CDR3 residues: CASSDRGYTEAFF. CDR3 bases: TGTGCCAGCAGTGATAGGGGATACACTGAAGCTTTCTTT. The chain recombines TRBV2 with TRBJ1-1, with a tentative D call TRBD1 (5 bases). Germline CDR1 is SNHLY and CDR2 is FYNNEI. The V end lost 3 bases, the J end lost 3 bases, and 8 bases lay between the germline ends. CDR3 length equals 13 residues.

This sequence joins TRBV7-9 and TRBJ2-5; possibly TRBD2 for D (7 bases). Trimming took off 5 bases at V and 0 bases at J, with 19 bases between the two ends. Per germline, CDR1 SEHNR and CDR2 FQNEAQ (reference sequence). CDR3 length: 17 amino acids. The DNA for the CDR3 is TGTGCCAGCAGCCCATTAATGACGGGGGGCGACCAAGAGACCCAGTACTTC. Translating it yields CASSPLMTGGDQETQYF. The complete variable domain, with remaining parts taken from reference TRBV7-9 and TRBJ2-5, reads DTGVSQNPRHKITKRGQNVTFRCDPISEHNRLYWYRQTLGQGPEFLTYFQNEAQLEKSRLLSDRFSAERPKGSFSTLEIQRTEQGDSAMYLCASSPLMTGGDQETQYFGPGTRLLVL.

The chain has TRBV5-6 and TRBJ2-5; 13 bases agree with TRBD2. Trimming at V came to 2 bases and at J to 2 bases, leaving 3 bases not matched to a gene. Germline loops: CDR1 SGHDT, CDR2 YYEEEE. The CDR3 contains 16 residues. The CDR3 is CASSFATSGGQETQYF. The CDR3 DNA follows: TGTGCCAGCAGCTTCGCGACTAGCGGGGGGCAAGAGACCCAGTACTTC.

This clone was picked up one time. The chain joins TRBV5-1 to TRBJ2-1; 7 bases map to TRBD2. Germline trimming cut 0 bases from V and 4 bases from J; bases unmatched to any gene: 7. Germline CDR1 and CDR2: SGHRS and YFSETQ. The CDR3 totals 16 residues. The CDR3 sequence: CASSLGAGVMYNEQFF. The CDR3 DNA sequence: TGCGCCAGCAGCTTGGGGGCGGGGGTGATGTACAATGAGCAGTTCTTC. Complete variable domain (other parts from reference TRBV5-1 and TRBJ2-1): KAGVTQTPRYLIKTRGQQVTLSCSPISGHRSVSWYQQTPGQGLQFLFEYFSETQRNKGNFPGRFSGRQFSNSRSEMNVSTLELGDSALYLCASSLGAGVMYNEQFFGPGTRLTVL.

The rearrangement uses TRBV6-4 and TRBJ2-6; D might be TRBD1 (5 bases). There are 15 residues in the CDR3. Per the germline V gene, CDR1 is MRHNA and CDR2 is SNTAGT. Trimming cost V 3 bases and J 1 base, with 7 bases left between them. The CDR3 here is CASSEQVSGANVLTF. The CDR3 DNA reads TGTGCCAGCAGTGAACAGGTATCTGGGGCCAACGTCCTGACTTTC.

On this clone: The same CDR3 also results from other DNA sequences found in this sample. The chain recombines TRBV20-1 with TRBJ2-3; possibly TRBD2 for D (5 bases). This CDR3 is built from 11 residues. Per germline, CDR1 DFQATT and CDR2 SNEGSKA (reference sequence). V lost 2 bases, J lost 5 bases, and 5 bases lay in between. CDR3 amino acids: CSARRGDTQYF. For the CDR3, the DNA is TGCAGTGCTAGACGGGGAGATACGCAGTATTTT.

This clone appeared a single time. The chain employs TRBV6-1 and TRBJ2-7; a weak D match, TRBD1 (6 bases). Germline V gene data show CDR1 as MNHNS and CDR2 as SASEGT. This CDR3 contains 18 residues. The ends were cut back, 0 bases at V and 2 bases at J, with 20 bases in the middle. In DNA, the CDR3 is TGTGCCAGCAGTGAAGCTCCGTTGGTAGGGGGTTTCGCCTACGAGCAGTACTTC. Its protein is CASSEAPLVGGFAYEQYF.

The chain is built from TRBV7-2 and TRBJ1-6; 11 bases are shared with TRBD1. Germline V gives CDR1 SGHTA, CDR2 FQGNSA. V shed 2 bases, J shed 7 bases, and the junction held 10 bases outside the gene matches. The CDR3 is 18 amino acids. The CDR3 coding sequence is TGTGCCAGCAGCTTACTAAGTCTCCGGGACAGGGGGAATTCACCCCTCCACTTT. This encodes CASSLLSLRDRGNSPLHF.

The table lists this clone with a few counts. This sample includes further DNA sequences coding for the same CDR3. CDR3 nucleotide sequence: TGCAGCGTGGGGACAGGGCGGAACACTGAAGCTTTCTTT. Amino acid sequence: CSVGTGRNTEAFF. V usage is TRBV29-1 and J usage is TRBJ1-1; 9 nucleotides align to TRBD1. Germline-derived CDR1 and CDR2 are SQVTM and ANQGSEA. There are 13 residues in the CDR3. After removal of 6 bases from V and 1 base from J, the junction contained 3 bases not matched to a gene.

V is TRBV4-1 and J is TRBJ1-2; D ambiguous. CDR1 is MGHRA and CDR2 is YSYEKL in the germline V gene. The CDR3 loop spans 13 amino acids. V shed 0 bases and J shed 10 bases, with 12 bases lying between them. CDR3 DNA sequence: TGCGCCAGCAGCCAAGAGCCGGGGTCCCTCTACACCTTC. This sequence encodes CASSQEPGSLYTF.

The chain combines TRBV2 with TRBJ2-3, with 11 bases matching TRBD2. V was pared by 5 bases and J by 5 bases, with 9 bases of the junction left unmatched. The CDR3 is 16 amino acids. The germline V gene encodes CDR1 SNHLY and CDR2 FYNNEI. The CDR3 is CASSPTRLAGIDTQYF. CDR3 sequence (DNA): TGTGCCAGCAGTCCGACGAGACTAGCGGGAATAGATACGCAGTATTTT.

The chain combines TRBV19 with TRBJ2-3, with TRBD2 identical over 8 bases. Trimming at V came to 4 bases and at J to 7 bases, leaving 7 bases not matched to a gene. The CDR3 extends over 14 amino acids. Germline V gives CDR1 LNHDA, CDR2 SQIVND (reference sequence). The CDR3 is CASSNSAGDNTQYF. CDR3 coding DNA: TGTGCCAGTAGTAACTCAGCGGGGGATAATACGCAGTATTTT.

V is TRBV2 and J is TRBJ2-7, with D maybe TRBD1 (5 bases). The V end was cut by 7 bases, the J end by 2 bases, with 9 bases between. The CDR3 extends over 12 amino acids. Germline V gene lookup returns CDR1 SNHLY and CDR2 FYNNEI. The CDR3 nucleotides read TGTGCCAGCAACCAGGGAACCTACGAGCAGTACTTC. It encodes CASNQGTYEQYF.

This clone has just one count. The chain couples TRBV5-4 to TRBJ2-2; 8 bases map to TRBD2. Germline CDR1 is SGHNT and CDR2 is YYREEE (reference sequence). The CDR3 totals 15 residues. The V gene end was trimmed by 2 bases and the J gene end by 7 bases; junction bases not matched to a gene: 7. CDR3 region: CASSLAGEYGGELFF. The CDR3 DNA follows: TGTGCCAGCAGCTTAGCGGGGGAGTATGGCGGGGAGCTGTTTTTT. Complete variable domain (other parts from reference TRBV5-4 and TRBJ2-2): ETGVTQSPTHLIKTRGQQVTLRCSSQSGHNTVSWYQQALGQGPQFIFQYYREEENGRGNFPPRFSGLQFPNYSSELNVNALELDDSALYLCASSLAGEYGGELFFGEGSRLTVL.

This rearrangement joins TRBV7-8 to TRBJ2-5, with 9 bases fitting TRBD2. Germline values: CDR1 SGHVS, CDR2 FQNEAQ. The CDR3 contains 16 residues. Germline trimming cut 2 bases from V and 2 bases from J; bases unmatched to any gene: 6. This chain's CDR3 is CASSLRLAGKQETQYF. For the CDR3, the DNA is TGTGCCAGCAGCTTAAGGCTAGCGGGGAAACAAGAGACCCAGTACTTC.

The chain is built from TRBV4-2 and TRBJ1-1; D possibly corresponds to TRBD1 (5 bases). The CDR3 runs 16 residues. Per the germline V gene, CDR1 is LGHNA and CDR2 is YNFKEQ. Between the trimmed V and J ends, which lost 0 bases and 1 base, there was a span of 12 bases. The CDR3 is CASSQESRAENTEAFF. As DNA, the CDR3 is TGTGCCAGCAGCCAAGAGAGCAGGGCCGAGAACACTGAAGCTTTCTTT.

V and J are TRBV27 and TRBJ1-2; D not resolved. This CDR3 region has 14 residues. V lost 5 bases and J 2 bases, leaving 12 bases between the germline ends. In germline, CDR1 is MNHEY, CDR2 SMNVEV (reference sequence). The CDR3 DNA is TGTGCCAGCAGTGACCCCGGGAGCAACTATGGCTACACCTTC. This encodes CASSDPGSNYGYTF.

CDR3 sequence (DNA): TGTGCCAGCAGCGGACGCCGCCCAGGGGAGACCCAGTACTTC. Translating gives CASSGRRPGETQYF. The gene calls are TRBV7-9 and TRBJ2-5, with D perhaps TRBD1 (5 bases). The CDR3 contains 14 residues. Trimming cost V 5 bases and J 5 bases, with 15 bases left between them. Looked up from germline, CDR1 is SEHNR and CDR2 is FQNEAQ (reference sequence).

The J gene is TRBJ1-1, the V gene TRBV27; a weak D match, TRBD1 (6 bases). CDR3 size: 16 residues. Germline assignment: CDR1 MNHEY and CDR2 SMNVEV (reference sequence). V was cut by 2 bases and J by 0 bases, with 13 bases left in between. In DNA form, the CDR3 reads TGTGCCAGCAGTTTAAGGGCAGGGGTCATGAACACTGAAGCTTTCTTT. It specifies CASSLRAGVMNTEAFF.

The chain employs TRBV9 and TRBJ2-2; no reliable D call. V was trimmed by 5 bases and J by 6 bases, leaving 5 bases between them. The CDR3 covers 11 residues. CDR1 is SGDLS and CDR2 is YYNGEE in the germline V gene. This CDR3 is CASRASGELFF. As DNA, the CDR3 is TGTGCCAGCAGGGCTTCCGGGGAGCTGTTTTTT.

The chain uses TRBV7-3 and TRBJ2-3, with 9 bases lining up with TRBD2. The CDR3 is made up of 16 amino acids. Germline trimming cut 2 bases from V and 6 bases from J; bases unmatched to any gene: 9. The germline V gene encodes CDR1 SGHTA and CDR2 FQGTGA. The CDR3 here is CASSLYGGGVDDTQYF. In DNA form, the CDR3 reads TGTGCCAGCAGCTTATATGGCGGGGGGGTGGATGATACGCAGTATTTT.